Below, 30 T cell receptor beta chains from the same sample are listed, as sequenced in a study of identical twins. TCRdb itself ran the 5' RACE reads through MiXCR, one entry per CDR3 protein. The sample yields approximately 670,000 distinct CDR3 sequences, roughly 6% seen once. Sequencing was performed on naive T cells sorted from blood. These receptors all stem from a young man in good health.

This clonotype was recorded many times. The CDR3 loop reads CASSLRQGSGNTIYF. In DNA form, the CDR3 reads TGTGCCAGCAGTCTTAGACAGGGGTCTGGAAACACCATATATTTT. The chain uses TRBV6-1 and TRBJ1-3, with 8 bases that match TRBD1. J was trimmed by 1 base and V by 5 bases; bases with no gene match: 4. This CDR3 spans 15 amino acids. CDR1 MNHNS and CDR2 SASEGT come from the germline V gene.

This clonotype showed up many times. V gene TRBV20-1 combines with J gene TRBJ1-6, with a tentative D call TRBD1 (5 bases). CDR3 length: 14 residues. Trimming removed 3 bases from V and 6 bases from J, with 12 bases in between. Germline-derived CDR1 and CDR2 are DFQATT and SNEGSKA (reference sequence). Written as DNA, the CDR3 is TGCAGTGCTAGCGGGACTCGGCGTAATTCACCCCTCCACTTT. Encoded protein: CSASGTRRNSPLHF.

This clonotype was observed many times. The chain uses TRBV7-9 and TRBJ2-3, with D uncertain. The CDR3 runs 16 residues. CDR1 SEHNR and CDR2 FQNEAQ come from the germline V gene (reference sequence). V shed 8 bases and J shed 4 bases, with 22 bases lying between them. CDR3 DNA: TGTGCCAGCGGAATTATCGAGGACGTGGTAGCAGATACGCAGTATTTT. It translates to CASGIIEDVVADTQYF.

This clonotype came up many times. This CDR3 reads CATSGQGYNEQFF. For the CDR3, the DNA is TGTGCCACCAGTGGTCAGGGCTACAATGAGCAGTTCTTC. The chain employs TRBV24-1 and TRBJ2-1; maybe TRBD1 (5 bases). Germline V CDR1 and CDR2: KGHDR, SFDVKD. V lost 5 bases and J lost 3, with 7 bases in between. The CDR3 loop spans 13 amino acids.

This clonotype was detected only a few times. The chain's CDR3 is CASSPDQNPNEQFF. The CDR3 DNA follows: TGTGCCAGCAGCCCTGACCAAAACCCCAATGAGCAGTTCTTC. V and J are TRBV5-5 and TRBJ2-1, with D unclear. From germline, CDR1 is SGHKS and CDR2 YYEKEE (reference sequence). This CDR3 has 14 amino acids. Trimming removed 4 bases at V and 6 bases at J, with 14 bases between.

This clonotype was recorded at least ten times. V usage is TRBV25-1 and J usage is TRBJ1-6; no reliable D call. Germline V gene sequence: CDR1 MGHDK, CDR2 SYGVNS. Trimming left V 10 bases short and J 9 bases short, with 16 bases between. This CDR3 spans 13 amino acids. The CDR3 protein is CATSEPGGSPLHF. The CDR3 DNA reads TGTGCCACCTCCGAGCCGGGAGGTTCACCCCTCCACTTT.

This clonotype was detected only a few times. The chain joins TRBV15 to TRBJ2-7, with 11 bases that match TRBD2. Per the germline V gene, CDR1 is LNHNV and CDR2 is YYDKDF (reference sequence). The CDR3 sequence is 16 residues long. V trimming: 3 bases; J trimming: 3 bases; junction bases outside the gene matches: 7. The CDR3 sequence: CATSSFTSGRIYEQYF. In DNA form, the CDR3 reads TGTGCCACCAGCAGCTTTACTAGCGGGAGAATCTACGAGCAGTACTTC.

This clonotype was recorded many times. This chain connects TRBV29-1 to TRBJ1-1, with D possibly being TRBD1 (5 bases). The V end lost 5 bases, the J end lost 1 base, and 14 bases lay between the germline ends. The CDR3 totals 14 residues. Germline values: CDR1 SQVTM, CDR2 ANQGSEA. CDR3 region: CSVWGRLANTEAFF. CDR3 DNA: TGCAGCGTTTGGGGCAGGTTAGCGAACACTGAAGCTTTCTTT.

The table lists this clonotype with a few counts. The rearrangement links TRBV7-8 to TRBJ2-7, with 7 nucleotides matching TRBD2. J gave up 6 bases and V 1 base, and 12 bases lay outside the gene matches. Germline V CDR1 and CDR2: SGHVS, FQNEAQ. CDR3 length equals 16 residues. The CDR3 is CASSLGAGRRMGEQYF. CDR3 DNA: TGTGCCAGCAGCTTAGGGGCCGGGAGGAGGATGGGCGAGCAGTACTTC.

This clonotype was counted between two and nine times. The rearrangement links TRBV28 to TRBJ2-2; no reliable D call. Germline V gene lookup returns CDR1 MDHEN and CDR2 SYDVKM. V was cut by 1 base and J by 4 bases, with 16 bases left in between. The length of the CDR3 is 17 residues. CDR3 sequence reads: CASSLLLVVEATGELFF. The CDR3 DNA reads TGTGCCAGCAGTTTATTACTGGTTGTTGAGGCCACCGGGGAGCTGTTTTTT.

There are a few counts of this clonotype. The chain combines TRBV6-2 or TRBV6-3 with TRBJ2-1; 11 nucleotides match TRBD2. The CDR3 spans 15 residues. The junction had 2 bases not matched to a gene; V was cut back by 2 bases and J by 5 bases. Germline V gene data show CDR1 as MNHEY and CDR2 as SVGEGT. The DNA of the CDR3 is TGTGCCAGCAGTTACGCGGGACTAGCGGACAATGAGCAGTTCTTC. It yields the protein CASSYAGLADNEQFF.

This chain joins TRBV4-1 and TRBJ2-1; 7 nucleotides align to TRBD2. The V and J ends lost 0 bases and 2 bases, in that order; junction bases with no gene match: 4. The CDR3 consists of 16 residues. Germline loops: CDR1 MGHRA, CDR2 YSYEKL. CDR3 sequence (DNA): TGCGCCAGCAGCCAAGATGGACTAGTGGCCTACAATGAGCAGTTCTTC. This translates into CASSQDGLVAYNEQFF.

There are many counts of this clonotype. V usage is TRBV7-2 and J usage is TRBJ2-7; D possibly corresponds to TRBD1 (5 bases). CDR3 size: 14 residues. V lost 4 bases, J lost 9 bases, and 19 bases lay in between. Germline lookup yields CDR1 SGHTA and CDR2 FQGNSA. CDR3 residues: CASSSFGARVLQYF. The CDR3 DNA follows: TGTGCCAGCAGCTCGTTTGGGGCCCGTGTCTTGCAGTACTTC.

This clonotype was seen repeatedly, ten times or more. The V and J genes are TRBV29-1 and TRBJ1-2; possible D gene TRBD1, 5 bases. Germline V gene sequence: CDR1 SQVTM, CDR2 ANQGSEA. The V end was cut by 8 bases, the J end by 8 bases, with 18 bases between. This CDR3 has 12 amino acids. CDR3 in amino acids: CSTGTFVGGYTF. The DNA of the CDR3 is TGCAGCACCGGGACTTTTGTTGGCGGCTACACCTTC.

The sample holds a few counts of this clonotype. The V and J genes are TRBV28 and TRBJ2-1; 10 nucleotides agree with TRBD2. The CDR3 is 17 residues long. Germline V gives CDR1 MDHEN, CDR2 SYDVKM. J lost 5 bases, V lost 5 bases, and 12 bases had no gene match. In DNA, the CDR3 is TGTGCCAGCAGTCTAATCATCGGACTAGCGGTGGACAATGAGCAGTTCTTC. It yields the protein CASSLIIGLAVDNEQFF.

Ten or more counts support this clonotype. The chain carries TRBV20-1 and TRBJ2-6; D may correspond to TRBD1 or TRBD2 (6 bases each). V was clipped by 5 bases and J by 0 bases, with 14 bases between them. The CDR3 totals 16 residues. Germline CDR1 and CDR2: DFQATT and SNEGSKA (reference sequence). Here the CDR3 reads CSAPQGGYSGANVLTF. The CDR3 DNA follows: TGCAGTGCTCCCCAAGGGGGGTACTCTGGGGCCAACGTCCTGACTTTC.

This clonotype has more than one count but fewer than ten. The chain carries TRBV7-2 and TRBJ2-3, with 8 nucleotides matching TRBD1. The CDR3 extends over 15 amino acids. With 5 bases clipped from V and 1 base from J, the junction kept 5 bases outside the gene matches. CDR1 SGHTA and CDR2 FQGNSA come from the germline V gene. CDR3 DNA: TGTGCCAGCAGCCCTCCGGACAGGGGCACAGATACGCAGTATTTT. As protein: CASSPPDRGTDTQYF.

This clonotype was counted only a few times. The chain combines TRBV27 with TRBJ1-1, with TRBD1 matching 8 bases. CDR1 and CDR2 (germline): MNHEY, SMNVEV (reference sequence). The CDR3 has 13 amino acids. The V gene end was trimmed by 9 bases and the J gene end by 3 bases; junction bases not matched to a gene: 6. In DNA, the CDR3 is TGTGCCAGTAGGAAGACAGGGGACACTGAAGCTTTCTTT. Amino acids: CASRKTGDTEAFF.

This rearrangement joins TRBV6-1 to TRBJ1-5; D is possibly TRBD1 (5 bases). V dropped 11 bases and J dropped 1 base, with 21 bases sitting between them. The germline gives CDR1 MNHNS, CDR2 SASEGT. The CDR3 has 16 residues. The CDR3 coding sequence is TGTGCCGCCTCAGACGGGGCCGGGATGAGCAATCAGCCCCAGCATTTT. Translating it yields CAASDGAGMSNQPQHF.

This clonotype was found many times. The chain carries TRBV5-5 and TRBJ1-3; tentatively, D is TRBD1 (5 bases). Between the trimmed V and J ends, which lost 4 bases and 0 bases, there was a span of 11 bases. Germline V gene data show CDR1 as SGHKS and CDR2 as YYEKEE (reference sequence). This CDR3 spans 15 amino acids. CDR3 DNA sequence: TGTGCCAGCAGCGGCGGGACGGTCTCTGGAAACACCATATATTTT. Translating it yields CASSGGTVSGNTIYF. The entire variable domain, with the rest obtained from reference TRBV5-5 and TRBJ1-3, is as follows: DAGVTQSPTHLIKTRGQQVTLRCSPISGHKSVSWYQQVLGQGPQFIFQYYEKEERGRGNFPDRFSARQFPNYSSELNVNALLLGDSALYLCASSGGTVSGNTIYFGEGSWLTVV.

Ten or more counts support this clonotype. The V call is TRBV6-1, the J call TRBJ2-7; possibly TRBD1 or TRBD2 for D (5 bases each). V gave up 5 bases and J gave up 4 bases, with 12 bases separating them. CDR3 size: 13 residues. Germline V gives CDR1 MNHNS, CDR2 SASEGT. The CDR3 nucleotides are TGTGCCAGCAGTCTCGGGGACCGGTACGAGCAGTACTTC. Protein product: CASSLGDRYEQYF.

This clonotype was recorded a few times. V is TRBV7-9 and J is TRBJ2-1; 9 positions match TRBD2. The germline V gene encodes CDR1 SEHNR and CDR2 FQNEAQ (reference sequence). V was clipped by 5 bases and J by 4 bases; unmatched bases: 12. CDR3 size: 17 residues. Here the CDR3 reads CASSPRGAAGGYNEQFF. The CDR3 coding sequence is TGTGCCAGCAGCCCTAGAGGGGCTGCGGGAGGGTACAATGAGCAGTTCTTC.

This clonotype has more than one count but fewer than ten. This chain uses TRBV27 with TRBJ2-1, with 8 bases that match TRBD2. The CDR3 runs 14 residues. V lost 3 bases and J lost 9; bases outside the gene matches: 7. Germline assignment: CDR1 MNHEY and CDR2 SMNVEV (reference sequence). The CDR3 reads CASSFGTRYGEQFF. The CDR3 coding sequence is TGTGCCAGCAGTTTCGGGACTAGATATGGTGAGCAGTTCTTC.

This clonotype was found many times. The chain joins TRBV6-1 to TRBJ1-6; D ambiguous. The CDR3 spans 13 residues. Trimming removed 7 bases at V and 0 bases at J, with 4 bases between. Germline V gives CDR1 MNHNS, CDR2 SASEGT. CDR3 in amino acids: CASTSSYNSPLHF. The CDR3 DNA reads TGTGCCAGCACCAGCTCCTATAATTCACCCCTCCACTTT.

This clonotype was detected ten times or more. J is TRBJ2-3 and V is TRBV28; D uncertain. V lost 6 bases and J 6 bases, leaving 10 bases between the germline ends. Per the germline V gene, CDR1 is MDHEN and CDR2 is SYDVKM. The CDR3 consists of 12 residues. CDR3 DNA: TGTGCCAGCAGCCAAGGGTGGGATACGCAGTATTTT. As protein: CASSQGWDTQYF.

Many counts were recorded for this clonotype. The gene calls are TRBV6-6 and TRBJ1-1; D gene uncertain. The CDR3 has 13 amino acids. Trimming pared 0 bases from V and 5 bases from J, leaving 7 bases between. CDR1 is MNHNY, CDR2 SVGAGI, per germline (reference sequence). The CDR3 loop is CASSYSERTEAFF. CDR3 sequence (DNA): TGTGCCAGCAGTTACTCGGAGAGGACTGAAGCTTTCTTT.

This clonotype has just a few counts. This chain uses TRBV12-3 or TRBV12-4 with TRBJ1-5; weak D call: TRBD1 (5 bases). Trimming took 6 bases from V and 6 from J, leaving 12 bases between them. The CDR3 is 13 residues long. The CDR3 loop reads CASREQDSQPQHF. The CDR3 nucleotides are TGTGCCAGCAGGGAACAGGATAGTCAGCCCCAGCATTTT.

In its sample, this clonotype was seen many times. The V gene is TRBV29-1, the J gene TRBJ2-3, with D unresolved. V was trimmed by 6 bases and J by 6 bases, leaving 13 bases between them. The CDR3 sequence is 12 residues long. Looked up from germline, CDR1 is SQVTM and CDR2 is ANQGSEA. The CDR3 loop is CSVEPDWDTQYF. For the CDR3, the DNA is TGCAGCGTAGAACCCGACTGGGATACGCAGTATTTT.

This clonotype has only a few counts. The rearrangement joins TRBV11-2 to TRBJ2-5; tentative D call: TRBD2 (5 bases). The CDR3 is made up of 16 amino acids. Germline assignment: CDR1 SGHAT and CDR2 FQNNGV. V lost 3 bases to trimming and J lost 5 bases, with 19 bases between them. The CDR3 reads CASSFFPRSGNETQYF. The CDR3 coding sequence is TGTGCCAGCAGCTTCTTTCCTAGGAGCGGTAACGAGACCCAGTACTTC.

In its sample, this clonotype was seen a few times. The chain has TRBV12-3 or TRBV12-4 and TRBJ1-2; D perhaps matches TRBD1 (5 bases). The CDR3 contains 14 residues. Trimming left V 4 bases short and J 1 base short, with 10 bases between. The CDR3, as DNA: TGTGCCAGCAGTTCCCATGGGGGTAACTATGGCTACACCTTC. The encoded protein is CASSSHGGNYGYTF.